The 7 T cell receptor beta chains reported below all come from one sample, sequenced in a study of T cells in Graves' hyperthyroidism and ophthalmopathy. Template material for amplifying TCR beta CDR3 regions consisted of RNA transcripts. The HTBI primer set was used in a first-round RT-PCR of the TCR CDR3. TCRdb used MiXCR to reprocess the multiplex PCR reads, holding one entry per CDR3 protein. Among 500,000 to 600,000 distinct CDR3 sequences listed, just under 20% were seen once. Sequencing input: blood. These receptors were collected from a man aged 35-49 years with Graves' ophthalmopathy.

This clonotype has a handful of counts. The chain employs TRBV2 and TRBJ1-6; D is uncertain. CDR1 is SNHLY and CDR2 is FYNNEI in the germline V gene. This CDR3 contains 11 residues. The germline V and J ends were trimmed by 2 bases and 14 bases, with 7 bases remaining between them. CDR3 sequence (DNA): TGTGCCAGCAGTGAAACTCTCTCCCTCCACTTT. Translated: CASSETLSLHF.

This clonotype was observed a few times. This chain connects TRBV5-1 to TRBJ1-2; D unclear. This CDR3 is built from 15 residues. The germline CDR1 and CDR2 sequences are SGHRS and YFSETQ. V dropped 1 base and J dropped 0 bases, with 10 bases sitting between them. Written as DNA, the CDR3 is TGCGCCAGCAGCTTGTCCCAGGCCTCTAACTATGGCTACACCTTC. It encodes CASSLSQASNYGYTF. Full variable domain (outside the CDR3, taken from reference TRBV5-1 and TRBJ1-2): KAGVTQTPRYLIKTRGQQVTLSCSPISGHRSVSWYQQTPGQGLQFLFEYFSETQRNKGNFPGRFSGRQFSNSRSEMNVSTLELGDSALYLCASSLSQASNYGYTFGSGTRLTVV.

The chain links TRBV5-5 to TRBJ2-3; the match to TRBD1 covers 7 bases. Per the germline V gene, CDR1 is SGHKS and CDR2 is YYEKEE (reference sequence). With 4 bases clipped from V and 5 bases from J, the junction kept 13 bases outside the gene matches. This CDR3 comprises 16 residues. Written as DNA, the CDR3 is TGTGCCAGCAGCCTAGGCCTTGACAGGGTTGGAGATACGCAGTATTTT. Translation: CASSLGLDRVGDTQYF.

The table lists this clonotype with many counts. The chain joins TRBV28 to TRBJ2-7; possibly TRBD2 for D (7 bases). Trimming removed 3 bases at V and 2 bases at J, with 11 bases between. Germline assignment: CDR1 MDHEN and CDR2 SYDVKM. The CDR3 extends over 14 amino acids. CDR3 DNA sequence: TGTGCCAGCAGTTTTGGCGGGGGCACCTACGAGCAGTACTTC. Translated, it gives CASSFGGGTYEQYF.

The gene calls are TRBV7-9 and TRBJ2-7, with 15 bases fitting TRBD2. The junction had 1 base not matched to a gene; V was cut back by 8 bases and J by 5 bases. The CDR3 covers 13 residues. Germline lookup yields CDR1 SEHNR and CDR2 FQNEAQ (reference sequence). The CDR3 DNA is TGTGCCAGCGGACTAGCGGGAGGGGACGAGCAGTACTTC. This gives the protein CASGLAGGDEQYF.

This clonotype occurred many times. The rearrangement links TRBV2 to TRBJ2-1; weak D call: TRBD2 (6 bases). This CDR3 has 14 residues. Trimming removed 7 bases from V and 0 bases from J, with 10 bases in between. In germline, CDR1 is SNHLY, CDR2 FYNNEI. The DNA of the CDR3 is TGTGCCAGCAAGGAGGGGAACTCCTACAATGAGCAGTTCTTC. Residues: CASKEGNSYNEQFF. The full variable domain, completed using reference TRBV2 and TRBJ2-1, is EPEVTQTPSHQVTQMGQEVILRCVPISNHLYFYWYRQILGQKVEFLVSFYNNEISEKSEIFDDQFSVERPDGSNFTLKIRSTKLEDSAMYFCASKEGNSYNEQFFGPGTRLTVL.

This clonotype was recorded at least ten times. The chain uses TRBV12-3 or TRBV12-4 and TRBJ2-3; 7 nucleotides line up with TRBD2. V lost 5 bases and J lost 0; bases outside the gene matches: 8. This CDR3 is 16 amino acids long. CDR3 residues: CASSLYGRESTDTQYF. The CDR3 region has the DNA TGTGCCAGCAGTCTCTATGGGAGGGAAAGCACAGATACGCAGTATTTT.